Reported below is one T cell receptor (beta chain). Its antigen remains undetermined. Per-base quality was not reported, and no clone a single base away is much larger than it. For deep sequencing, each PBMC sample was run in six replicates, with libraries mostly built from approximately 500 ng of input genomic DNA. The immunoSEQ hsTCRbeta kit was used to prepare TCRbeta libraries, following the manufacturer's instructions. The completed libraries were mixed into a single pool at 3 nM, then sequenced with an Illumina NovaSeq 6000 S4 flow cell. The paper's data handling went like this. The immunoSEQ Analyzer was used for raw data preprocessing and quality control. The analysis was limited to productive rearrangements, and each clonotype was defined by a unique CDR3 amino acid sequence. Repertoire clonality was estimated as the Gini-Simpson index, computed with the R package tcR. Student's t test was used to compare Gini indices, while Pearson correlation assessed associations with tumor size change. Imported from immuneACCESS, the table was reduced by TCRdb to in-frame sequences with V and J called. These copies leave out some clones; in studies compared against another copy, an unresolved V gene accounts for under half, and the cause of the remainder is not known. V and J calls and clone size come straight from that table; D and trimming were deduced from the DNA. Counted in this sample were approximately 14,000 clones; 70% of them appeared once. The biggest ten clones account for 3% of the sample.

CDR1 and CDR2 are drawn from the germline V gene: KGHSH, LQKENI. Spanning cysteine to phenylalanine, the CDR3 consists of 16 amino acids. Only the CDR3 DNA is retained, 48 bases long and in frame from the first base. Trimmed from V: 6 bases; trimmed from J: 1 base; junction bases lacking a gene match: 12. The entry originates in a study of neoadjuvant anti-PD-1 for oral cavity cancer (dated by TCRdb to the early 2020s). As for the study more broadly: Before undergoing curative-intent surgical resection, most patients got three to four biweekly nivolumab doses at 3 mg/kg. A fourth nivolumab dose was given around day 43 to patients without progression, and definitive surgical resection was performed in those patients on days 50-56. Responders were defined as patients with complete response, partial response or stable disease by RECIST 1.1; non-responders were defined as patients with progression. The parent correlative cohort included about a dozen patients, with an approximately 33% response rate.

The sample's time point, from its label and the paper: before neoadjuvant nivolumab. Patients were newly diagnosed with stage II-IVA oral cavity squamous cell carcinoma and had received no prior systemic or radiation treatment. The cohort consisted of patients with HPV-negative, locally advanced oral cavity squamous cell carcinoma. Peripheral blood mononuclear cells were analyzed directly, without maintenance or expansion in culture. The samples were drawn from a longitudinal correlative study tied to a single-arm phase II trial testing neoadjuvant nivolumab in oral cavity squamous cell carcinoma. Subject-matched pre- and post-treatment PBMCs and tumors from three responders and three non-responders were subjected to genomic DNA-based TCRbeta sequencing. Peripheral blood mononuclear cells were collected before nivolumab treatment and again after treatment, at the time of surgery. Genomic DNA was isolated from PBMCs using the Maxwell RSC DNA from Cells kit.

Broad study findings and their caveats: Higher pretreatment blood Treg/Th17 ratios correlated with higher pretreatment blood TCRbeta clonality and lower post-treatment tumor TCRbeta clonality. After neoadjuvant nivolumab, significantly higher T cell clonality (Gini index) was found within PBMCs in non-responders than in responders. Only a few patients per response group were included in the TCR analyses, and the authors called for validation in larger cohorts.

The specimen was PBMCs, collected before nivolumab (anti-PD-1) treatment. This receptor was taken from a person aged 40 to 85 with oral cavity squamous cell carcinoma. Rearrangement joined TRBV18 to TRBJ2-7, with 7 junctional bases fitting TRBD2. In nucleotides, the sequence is TGTGCCAGCTCGTGGGGGAGGGGTCCTTCTTCCTACGAGCAGTACTTC. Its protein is CASSWGRGPSSYEQYF.